This T cell receptor (beta chain) was sequenced in a study of neoadjuvant anti-PD-1 for oral cavity cancer. Overall study findings and caveats: PBMC Gini-index clonality exceeded responders' in non-responders post-nivolumab. Treg/Th17 ratio rose with pretreatment blood and fell with post-treatment tumor TCRbeta clonality.

Regarding this clone: The target antigen is unknown.

Six replicates per PBMC sample, mostly from roughly 0.45 ug of genomic DNA. Measured with immunoSEQ multiplex PCR; TCRdb has only the in-frame clones, and not every one. This table has about 72,000 clones, around 83% appearing once. The patients had HPV-negative, locally advanced oral cavity squamous cell carcinoma. The starting material was PBMCs, obtained before nivolumab (anti-PD-1) treatment. The clonotype was recovered from a person aged 35-79 years with oral cavity squamous cell carcinoma.

CDR3 sequence: CASSLGDRGNEKLFF. The CDR3 nucleotides are TGTGCCAGCAGCTTGGGGGACAGGGGAAATGAAAAACTGTTTTTT. The chain employs TRBV11-2 and TRBJ1-4, with TRBD1 matching over 10 bases. Unmatched junction bases numbered 3, after V lost 3 bases and J lost 5 bases. Germline assignment: CDR1 SGHAT and CDR2 FQNNGV. The CDR3 totals 15 residues.